These 27 T cell receptor beta chains were sequenced from one sample in a study of T cells after yellow fever vaccination. MiXCR was run by TCRdb on the 5' RACE reads, yielding one entry per CDR3 protein. The top ten hold just under 20% of the sample, which has more than 300,000 distinct CDR3 sequences, around 4.4% seen once. Sequencing used PBMCs, obtained 15 days after the yellow fever booster vaccination. These receptors all come from a young man who received the YFV17D yellow fever vaccine.

This clonotype has at least ten counts. The gene calls are TRBV7-3 and TRBJ1-1; TRBD1 matches 9 bases. The germline V gene has CDR1 SGHTA and CDR2 FQGTGA. CDR3 size: 15 residues. Losses at the gene ends were 3 bases for V and 4 bases for J; bases not matched to a gene: 6. The CDR3 loop reads CASSLTGGSSTEAFF. The CDR3 DNA reads as TGTGCCAGCAGCTTGACAGGGGGTAGTTCCACTGAAGCTTTCTTT.

The chain joins TRBV12-3 or TRBV12-4 to TRBJ2-1; D is unclear. The ends were cut back, 5 bases at V and 2 bases at J, with 16 bases in the middle. CDR3 length: 16 residues. The CDR3 coding sequence is TGTGCCAGCAGTCCTTGGCGATCGCCCCCCTACAATGAGCAGTTCTTC. It is translated as CASSPWRSPPYNEQFF.

The V and J genes are TRBV29-1 and TRBJ1-1; 7 nucleotides line up with TRBD1. This CDR3 is 17 amino acids long. Trimming removed 1 base from V and 0 bases from J; junction bases left unmatched: 11. Germline CDR1 is SQVTM and CDR2 is ANQGSEA. The CDR3: CSVEAFRDSIMNTEAFF. CDR3 DNA sequence: TGCAGCGTTGAAGCCTTCCGGGACAGTATAATGAACACTGAAGCTTTCTTT.

This clonotype was observed a handful of times. The rearrangement joins TRBV6-5 to TRBJ1-6; TRBD1 agrees at 7 bases. The CDR3 extends over 16 amino acids. Germline V gives CDR1 MNHEY, CDR2 SVGAGI. Unmatched junction bases numbered 6, after V lost 0 bases and J lost 7 bases. The CDR3: CASSYSGQKFNSPLHF. Here the CDR3 DNA reads TGTGCCAGCAGTTACTCGGGACAGAAGTTCAATTCACCCCTCCACTTT.

This clonotype has at least ten counts. The V call is TRBV4-3, the J call TRBJ2-1, with D perhaps matching TRBD2 (5 bases). V lost 4 bases and J 7 bases, leaving 17 bases between the germline ends. The V gene's germline CDR1 is LGHNA and CDR2 YSLEER. The CDR3 runs to 15 residues. For the CDR3, the DNA is TGCGCCAGCAGCCGCCGGGAAACCTCGGTGAATGAGCAGTTCTTC. The encoded protein is CASSRRETSVNEQFF.

This clonotype was detected only a few times. V and J are TRBV9 and TRBJ1-2, with 9 positions matching TRBD1. Germline V gives CDR1 SGDLS, CDR2 YYNGEE. V was clipped by 4 bases and J by 6 bases; unmatched bases: 10. The CDR3 runs 15 residues. CDR3 protein: CASSHPGTGIHGYTF. The CDR3 DNA sequence: TGTGCCAGCAGCCATCCAGGGACAGGGATACATGGCTACACCTTC.

V and J are TRBV12-3 or TRBV12-4 and TRBJ1-5; D is possibly TRBD1 (5 bases). The CDR3 spans 14 residues. The ends were cut back, 6 bases at V and 5 bases at J, with 14 bases in the middle. CDR3 nucleotide sequence: TGTGCCAGCAGGGGACCGTCCACCCATCAGCCCCAGCATTTT. It codes for CASRGPSTHQPQHF.

This clonotype was seen many times. The J gene is TRBJ2-1, the V gene TRBV7-6; 8 bases align to TRBD2. CDR3 size: 18 residues. Losses at the gene ends were 1 base for V and 6 bases for J; bases not matched to a gene: 14. CDR1 and CDR2 (germline): SGHVS, FNYEAQ. The CDR3 sequence: CASSLEASGPLTSNEQFF. As DNA, the CDR3 is TGTGCCAGCAGCTTAGAGGCTAGCGGGCCACTGACGAGCAATGAGCAGTTCTTC.

This clonotype was seen a few times. The chain has TRBV10-3 and TRBJ1-2, with D tentatively TRBD1 (5 bases). V was shortened by 11 bases and J by 4 bases, with 11 bases between the two germline ends. Germline V gene sequence: CDR1 ENHRY, CDR2 SYGVKD. CDR3 length equals 11 residues. The CDR3 loop is CAGGGGYGYTF. In nucleotides, the CDR3 is TGTGCCGGGGGGGGAGGCTATGGCTACACCTTC.

The CDR3 DNA sequence: TGCAGTGCTAGGGCGGGGTCCGGGAATGAGCAGTTCTTC. Translated: CSARAGSGNEQFF. The chain joins TRBV20-1 to TRBJ2-1, with a tentative D call TRBD2 (6 bases). Between the trimmed V and J ends, which lost 3 bases and 7 bases, there was a span of 13 bases. Germline loops: CDR1 DFQATT, CDR2 SNEGSKA (reference sequence). The CDR3 is 13 residues long.

This clonotype showed up many times. The gene calls are TRBV7-2 and TRBJ2-7; 8 nucleotides align to TRBD1. The ends lost 1 base at V and 6 bases at J; junction bases unmatched: 5. Germline CDR1 reads SGHTA; CDR2 reads FQGNSA. CDR3 size: 14 residues. CDR3: CASSLGQGAGEQYV. Here the CDR3 DNA reads TGTGCCAGCAGCTTAGGGCAGGGGGCAGGCGAGCAGTACGTC.

The chain employs TRBV5-1 and TRBJ2-1, with D hard to call. The CDR3 sequence is 11 residues long. Trimming removed 6 bases from V and 4 bases from J, with 5 bases in between. The germline gives CDR1 SGHRS, CDR2 YFSETQ. The CDR3 loop is CASTTYNEQFF. The CDR3 nucleotides are TGCGCCAGCACTACGTACAATGAGCAGTTCTTC.

V gene TRBV4-3 combines with J gene TRBJ2-1; perhaps TRBD1 as D (6 bases). The ends were cut back, 0 bases at V and 9 bases at J, with 12 bases in the middle. Looked up from germline, CDR1 is LGHNA and CDR2 is YSLEER. The CDR3 totals 14 residues. The DNA for the CDR3 is TGCGCCAGCAGCCAAGACGTCAGGGGCGGTGAGCAGTTCTTC. This codes for CASSQDVRGGEQFF.

This clonotype was found a few times. This chain joins TRBV5-1 and TRBJ2-1; 13 bases match TRBD2. This CDR3 is 17 amino acids long. The junction had 4 bases not matched to a gene; V was cut back by 4 bases and J by 0 bases. Germline CDR1 SGHRS, CDR2 YFSETQ. Written as DNA, the CDR3 is TGCGCCAGCAGCGACACTAGCGGGGGGGGCTCCTACAATGAGCAGTTCTTC. As protein: CASSDTSGGGSYNEQFF.

This clonotype was seen a few times. The chain has TRBV29-1 and TRBJ2-3; possibly TRBD2 for D (6 bases). There are 12 residues in the CDR3. Trimming cost V 3 bases and J 4 bases, with 8 bases left between them. Germline V gives CDR1 SQVTM, CDR2 ANQGSEA. The CDR3, as DNA: TGCAGCGTTGAGGAGGGTCCAGATACGCAGTATTTT. This sequence encodes CSVEEGPDTQYF.

In its sample, this clonotype was seen many times. This chain links TRBV7-2 with TRBJ2-2, with D perhaps given as TRBD1 or TRBD2 (5 bases each). V was pared by 3 bases and J by 8 bases, with 13 bases between. The CDR3 contains 14 residues. In germline, CDR1 is SGHTA, CDR2 FQGNSA. The CDR3 protein is CASSLGPFPGELFF. CDR3 nucleotide sequence: TGTGCCAGCAGCTTGGGACCATTTCCGGGGGAGCTGTTTTTT. Variable domain in full (rest from reference TRBV7-2 and TRBJ2-2): GAGVSQSPSNKVTEKGKDVELRCDPISGHTALYWYRQSLGQGLEFLIYFQGNSAPDKSGLPSDRFSAERTGGSVSTLTIQRTQQEDSAVYLCASSLGPFPGELFFGEGSRLTVL.

The sample holds a few counts of this clonotype. The gene calls are TRBV27 and TRBJ2-7, with TRBD1 as a possible D gene (5 bases). Germline-derived CDR1 and CDR2 are MNHEY and SMNVEV (reference sequence). The CDR3 loop spans 16 amino acids. The V gene lost 5 bases and the J gene lost 2 bases, with 19 bases spanning the gap. CDR3 residues: CASSPLGQTATYEQYF. The CDR3 region has the DNA TGTGCCAGCAGTCCCCTGGGGCAGACGGCTACCTACGAGCAGTACTTC.

The rearrangement links TRBV14 to TRBJ2-7; D unresolved. CDR1 and CDR2 from the germline V gene are SGHDN and FVKESK. The CDR3 loop spans 12 amino acids. V was pared by 5 bases and J by 3 bases, with 8 bases between. CDR3 loop: CASSTIYYEQYF. CDR3 sequence (DNA): TGTGCCAGCAGCACTATTTACTACGAGCAGTACTTC.

This clonotype appeared a few times. The rearrangement links TRBV5-1 to TRBJ2-5; no firm D call. The V end lost 3 bases, the J end lost 5 bases, and 14 bases lay between the germline ends. Germline values: CDR1 SGHRS, CDR2 YFSETQ. CDR3 size: 14 residues. The CDR3 is CASSSTAGEETQYF. In DNA form, the CDR3 reads TGCGCCAGCAGCTCCACAGCCGGAGAGGAGACCCAGTACTTC.

This clonotype has more than one count but fewer than ten. This chain joins TRBV9 and TRBJ2-1, with D possibly TRBD2 on 6 matching bases. Trimming took 3 bases from V and 0 from J, leaving 16 bases between them. Germline CDR1 SGDLS, CDR2 YYNGEE. CDR3 length equals 17 residues. Written as DNA, the CDR3 is TGTGCCAGCAGCGGTCATAGCGGCCTTCCCTCCTACAATGAGCAGTTCTTC. It yields the protein CASSGHSGLPSYNEQFF.

This clonotype was picked up many times. The rearrangement joins TRBV5-6 to TRBJ1-6, with 8 positions matching TRBD1. Germline assignment: CDR1 SGHDT and CDR2 YYEEEE. The CDR3 has 17 residues. Trimming cost V 0 bases and J 7 bases; bases outside gene matches: 9. The CDR3 spells CASSLARGRIGNSPLHF. The DNA of the CDR3 is TGTGCCAGCAGCTTGGCCAGGGGGCGGATAGGGAATTCACCCCTCCACTTT.

This clonotype was recorded at least ten times. The rearrangement joins TRBV6-4 to TRBJ2-3; TRBD1 aligns across 7 bases. V dropped 8 bases and J dropped 2; count of bases not matched to a gene: 7. CDR3 length equals 14 residues. CDR1 and CDR2 from the germline V gene are MRHNA and SNTAGT. CDR3 nucleotide sequence: TGTGCCAGCGCCCTGGACAGGAACACAGATACGCAGTATTTT. This codes for CASALDRNTDTQYF.

The table lists this clonotype with many counts. V gene TRBV20-1 combines with J gene TRBJ2-5; 11 positions match TRBD2. The CDR3 loop spans 15 amino acids. V lost 5 bases, J lost 5 bases, and 10 bases stayed unmatched. From germline, CDR1 is DFQATT and CDR2 SNEGSKA (reference sequence). The CDR3 sequence: CSAGPSGGPQETQYF. The CDR3 DNA follows: TGCAGTGCTGGGCCTAGCGGGGGGCCCCAGGAGACCCAGTACTTC.

The chain carries TRBV6-5 and TRBJ2-5, with TRBD1 identical over 7 bases. Germline V gene sequence: CDR1 MNHEY, CDR2 SVGAGI. V was pared by 5 bases and J by 5 bases, with 8 bases of the junction left unmatched. The CDR3 has 14 residues. The CDR3: CASSRRQGRETQYF. The CDR3 DNA reads as TGTGCCAGCAGTCGACGACAGGGACGGGAGACCCAGTACTTC.

In its sample, this clonotype was seen a few times. CDR3 bases: TGTGCCAGCAGTGCCTGGGAGCAGACGAACACCATATATTTT. It is translated as CASSAWEQTNTIYF. This chain uses TRBV25-1 with TRBJ1-3; D unresolved. V was cut by 4 bases and J by 7 bases, with 14 bases left in between. Per the germline V gene, CDR1 is MGHDK and CDR2 is SYGVNS. The CDR3 is 14 amino acids.

This clonotype has ten or more counts. V is TRBV7-9 and J is TRBJ2-7; D unresolved. CDR1 is SEHNR and CDR2 is FQNEAQ in the germline V gene (reference sequence). Trimming pared 5 bases from V and 0 bases from J, leaving 17 bases between. This CDR3 has 16 amino acids. The CDR3 region is CASSPGPFERSYEQYV. For the CDR3, the DNA is TGTGCCAGCAGCCCCGGGCCCTTCGAGCGCTCCTACGAGCAGTACGTC.

The rearrangement uses TRBV3-2 and TRBJ1-5; no DNA check was done on the table's D call, TRBD1. TRBV3-2 is annotated as a pseudogene. This CDR3 spans 13 amino acids. The CDR3 nucleotides read TGTGCCAGCAGCCCGGATGGGGGCAATATGGGGCATTTT. As protein: CASSPDGGNMGHF.